This T cell receptor beta chain is from a study of blood T cell repertoires in COVID-19 (dated by TCRdb to 2020 to 2022). Describing the broader study: Collaborator samples came from the United States, Italy and Spain and covered acute and convalescent phases of COVID-19. The material from the prospective study consisted of cDNA or gDNA derived from T cells, B-cell-depleted T cells, or PBMCs. Subjects who had been exposed to COVID-19, were actively infected with it, or had recovered from it provided the deeply sampled blood TCRbeta repertoires that made up the dataset. The repertoires were released in a freely available public database meant as a resource for research on the immune response to SARS-CoV-2. The samples were drawn from two sources: the first 160 participants of the ongoing ImmuneRACE study, and 950 to 1,500 subjects contributed by 6 global collaborators. Nearly every sample came with metadata listing a de-identified subject ID, COVID-19 status, age in years and sex. Where available, HLA class I and class II types were obtained from metadata supplied by the sample provider rather than from assay-based typing.

Inclusive of the bounding cysteine and phenylalanine, the CDR3 is 20 residues long. Just CDR3 DNA is preserved here, 60 bases in frame from base 1. Relative to germline, V is missing 2 bases and J is missing 0 bases, with 15 bases of the junction outside any gene match. CDR1 and CDR2, looked up from the germline V gene, are KGHSH and LQKENI. In regard to this clone: Its cognate antigen has yet to be identified. No qualities accompany the bases; no much larger clone lies one base away.

TCRbeta CDR3 regions were amplified from genomic DNA using the immunoSEQ Assay, a bias-controlled multiplex PCR. The original methods were these. The number of nucleated cells in each sample was estimated from the amplification of reference gene primers within the assay. To quantify the absolute abundance of each unique TCRbeta CDR3 rearrangement, sequence reads were collapsed and filtered. Productive Simpson clonality was computed per sample as the square root of Simpson's diversity index over productive rearrangements. In TCRdb, the immuneACCESS table is reduced to in-frame sequences with V and J assigned. These tables do not hold every clone; where another copy was compared, an unresolved V gene accounts for under half, and the others remain unexplained. V, J and clone size are those of that table, while D and trimming were read from the DNA. Counted in this sample were fewer than 250,000 clones; around nine tenths of them appeared once. The ten top clones hold about 0.79% of the sample.

Summary of the overall study and its limitations: The quantity of clinical and demographic metadata differed by source and by participant and was supplied without curation.

One collaborating source in Seattle enrolled patients while the patients were actively infected and followed the patients over time throughout the course of disease. Collaborating institutions collected whole blood in K2EDTA tubes following their own protocols. For TCRbeta analysis, collaborators shipped samples in one of three forms: frozen whole blood, isolated PBMCs, or DNA extracted from either of those sample types. This receptor was taken from a man younger than 40 with COVID-19, enrolled during active disease. The chain links TRBV18 with TRBJ2-1, with TRBD2 matching 8 junction bases. Sequencing input: peripheral blood. The CDR3 protein sequence reads: CASSPTGGSGATTSYNEQFF. The bases are TGTGCCAGCTCACCAACTGGGGGTAGCGGGGCTACTACCTCCTACAATGAGCAGTTCTTC.